This T cell receptor beta chain was observed in a study of response to subunit inactivated influenza vaccine. TCRdb re-called the RT-PCR reads with MiXCR, one entry per CDR3 protein. In the table there are approximately 500,000 distinct CDR3 sequences, under 15% of which are singletons. V lost 7 bases to trimming and J lost 10 bases, with 17 bases between them. Per germline, CDR1 SQVTM and CDR2 ANQGSEA. The length of the CDR3 is 13 residues. In its sample, this clonotype was seen a few times. The chain joins TRBV29-1 to TRBJ1-6, with D perhaps matching TRBD1 (5 bases). This TCR was recovered from a man in his forties or fifties who received an inactivated influenza vaccine. The sample here was PBMCs from blood, taken roughly 6 weeks after vaccination. The CDR3 DNA is TGCAGCGCCCGGTGGGGGGAAAGCTCACCCCTCCACTTT. It encodes CSARWGESSPLHF.